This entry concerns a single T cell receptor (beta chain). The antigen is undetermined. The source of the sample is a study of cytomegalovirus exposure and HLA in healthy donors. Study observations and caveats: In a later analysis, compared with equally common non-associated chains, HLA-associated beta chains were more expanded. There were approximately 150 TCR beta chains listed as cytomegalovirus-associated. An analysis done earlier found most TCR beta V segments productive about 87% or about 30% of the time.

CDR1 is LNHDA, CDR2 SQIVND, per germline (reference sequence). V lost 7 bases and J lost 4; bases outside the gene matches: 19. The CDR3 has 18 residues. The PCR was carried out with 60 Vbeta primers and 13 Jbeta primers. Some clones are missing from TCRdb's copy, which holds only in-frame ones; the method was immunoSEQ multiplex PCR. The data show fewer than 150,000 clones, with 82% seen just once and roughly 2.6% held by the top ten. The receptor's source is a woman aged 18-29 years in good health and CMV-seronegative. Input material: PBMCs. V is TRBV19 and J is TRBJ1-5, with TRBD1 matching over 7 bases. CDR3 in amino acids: CASTLTSTGRGLNQPQHF. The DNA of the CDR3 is TGTGCCAGTACCCTAACCTCGACAGGGAGAGGGCTTAATCAGCCCCAGCATTTT.